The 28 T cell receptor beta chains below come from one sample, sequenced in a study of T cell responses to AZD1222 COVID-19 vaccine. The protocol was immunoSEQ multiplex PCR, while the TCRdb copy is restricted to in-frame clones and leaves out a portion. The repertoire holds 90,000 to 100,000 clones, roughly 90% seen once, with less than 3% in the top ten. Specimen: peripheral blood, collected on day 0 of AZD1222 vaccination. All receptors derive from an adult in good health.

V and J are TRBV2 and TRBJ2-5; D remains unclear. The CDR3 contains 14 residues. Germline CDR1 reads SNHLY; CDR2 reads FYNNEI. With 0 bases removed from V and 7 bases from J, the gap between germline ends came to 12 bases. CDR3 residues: CASSEALGVGTQYF. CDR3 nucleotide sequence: TGTGCCAGCAGTGAAGCGCTTGGGGTAGGGACCCAGTACTTC.

CDR3 protein: CASSLGGPSQPQHF. CDR3 in DNA: TGTGCCAGCAGCTTAGGGGGCCCCAGTCAGCCCCAGCATTTT. The genes are TRBV7-2 and TRBJ1-5; D might be TRBD1 (5 bases). Deletions cut 1 base from V and 6 bases from J, with 10 bases between. There are 14 residues in the CDR3. Germline V gene data show CDR1 as SGHTA and CDR2 as FQGNSA.

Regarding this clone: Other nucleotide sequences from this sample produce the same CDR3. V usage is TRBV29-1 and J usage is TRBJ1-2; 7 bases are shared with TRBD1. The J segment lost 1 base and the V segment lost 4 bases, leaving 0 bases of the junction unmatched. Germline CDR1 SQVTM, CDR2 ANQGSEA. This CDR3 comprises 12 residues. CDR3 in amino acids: CSVGQGNYGYTF. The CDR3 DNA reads TGCAGCGTTGGACAGGGTAACTATGGCTACACCTTC.

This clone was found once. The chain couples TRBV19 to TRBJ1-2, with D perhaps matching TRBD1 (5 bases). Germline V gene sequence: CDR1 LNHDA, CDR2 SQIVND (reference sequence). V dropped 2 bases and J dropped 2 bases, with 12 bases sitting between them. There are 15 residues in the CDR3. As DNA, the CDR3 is TGTGCCAGTAGTATACGAGGACAACTGAACTATGGCTACACCTTC. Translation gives CASSIRGQLNYGYTF.

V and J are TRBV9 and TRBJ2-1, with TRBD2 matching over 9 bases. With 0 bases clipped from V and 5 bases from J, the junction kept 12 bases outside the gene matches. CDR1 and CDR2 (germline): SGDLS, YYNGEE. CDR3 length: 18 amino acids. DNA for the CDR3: TGTGCCAGCAGCGTAGAATTCAGCGCACTAGCGGGCGACAATGAGCAGTTCTTC. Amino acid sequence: CASSVEFSALAGDNEQFF.

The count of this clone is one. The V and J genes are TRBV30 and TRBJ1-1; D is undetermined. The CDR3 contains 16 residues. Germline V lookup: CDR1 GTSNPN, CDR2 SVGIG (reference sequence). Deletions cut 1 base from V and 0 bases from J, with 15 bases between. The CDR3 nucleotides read TGTGCCTGGAGTGGACACCCGGGGTCCATGAACACTGAAGCTTTCTTT. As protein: CAWSGHPGSMNTEAFF.

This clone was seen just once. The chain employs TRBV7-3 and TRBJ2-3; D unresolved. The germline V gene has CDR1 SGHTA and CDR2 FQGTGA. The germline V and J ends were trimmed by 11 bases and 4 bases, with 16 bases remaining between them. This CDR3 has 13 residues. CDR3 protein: CASSLLPSDTQYF. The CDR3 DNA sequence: TGTGCCTCAAGCTTATTACCCTCAGATACGCAGTATTTT.

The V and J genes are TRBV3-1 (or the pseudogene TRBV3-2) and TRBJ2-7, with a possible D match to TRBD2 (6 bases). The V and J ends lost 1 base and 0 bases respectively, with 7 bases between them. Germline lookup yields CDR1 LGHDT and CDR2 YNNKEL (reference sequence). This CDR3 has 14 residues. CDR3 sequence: CASSQAGASYEQYF. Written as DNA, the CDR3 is TGTGCCAGCAGCCAAGCGGGAGCCTCCTACGAGCAGTACTTC.

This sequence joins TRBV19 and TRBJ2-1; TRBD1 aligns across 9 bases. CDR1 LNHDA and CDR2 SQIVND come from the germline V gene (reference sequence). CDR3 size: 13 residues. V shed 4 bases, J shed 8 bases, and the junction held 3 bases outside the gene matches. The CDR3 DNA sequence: TGTGCCAGTAGTAAGGGACAGGGCTATGAGCAGTTCTTC. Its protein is CASSKGQGYEQFF.

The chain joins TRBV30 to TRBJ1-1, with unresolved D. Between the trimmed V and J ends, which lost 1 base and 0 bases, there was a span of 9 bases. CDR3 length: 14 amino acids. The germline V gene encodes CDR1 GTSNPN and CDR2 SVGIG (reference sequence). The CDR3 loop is CAWSGKGMNTEAFF. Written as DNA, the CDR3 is TGTGCCTGGAGTGGAAAAGGGATGAACACTGAAGCTTTCTTT.

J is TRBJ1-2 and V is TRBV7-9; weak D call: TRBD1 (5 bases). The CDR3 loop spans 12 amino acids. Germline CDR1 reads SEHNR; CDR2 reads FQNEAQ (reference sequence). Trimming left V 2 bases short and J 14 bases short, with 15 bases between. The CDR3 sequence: CASSLLGPEGTF. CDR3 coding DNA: TGTGCCAGCAGCTTATTGGGACCTGAGGGGACCTTC.

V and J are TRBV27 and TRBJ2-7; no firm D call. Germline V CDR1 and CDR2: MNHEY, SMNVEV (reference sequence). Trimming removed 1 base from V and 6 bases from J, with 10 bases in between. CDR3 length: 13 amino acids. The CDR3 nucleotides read TGTGCCAGCAGTTTATTTGGCCCCCGCGAGCAGTACTTC. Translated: CASSLFGPREQYF.

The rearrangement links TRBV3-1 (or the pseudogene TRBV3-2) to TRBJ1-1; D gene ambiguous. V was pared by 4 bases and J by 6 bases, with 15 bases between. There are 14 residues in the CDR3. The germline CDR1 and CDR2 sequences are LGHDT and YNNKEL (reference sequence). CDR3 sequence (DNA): TGTGCCAGCAGCCCAAGTTCCCGTATGGCTGAAGCTTTCTTT. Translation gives CASSPSSRMAEAFF.

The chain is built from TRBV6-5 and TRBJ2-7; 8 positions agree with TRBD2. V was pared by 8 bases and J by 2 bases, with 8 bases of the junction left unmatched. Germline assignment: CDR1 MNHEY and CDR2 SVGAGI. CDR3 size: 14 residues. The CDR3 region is CASVTSGQTYEQYF. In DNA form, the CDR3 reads TGTGCCAGCGTAACTAGCGGCCAAACCTACGAGCAGTACTTC.

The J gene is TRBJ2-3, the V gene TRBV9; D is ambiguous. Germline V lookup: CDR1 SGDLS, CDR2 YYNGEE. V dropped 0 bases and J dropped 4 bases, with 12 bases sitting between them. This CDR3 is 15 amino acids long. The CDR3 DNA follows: TGTGCCAGCAGCGTAGCTGTGGGCTTCCCAGATACGCAGTATTTT. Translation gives CASSVAVGFPDTQYF.

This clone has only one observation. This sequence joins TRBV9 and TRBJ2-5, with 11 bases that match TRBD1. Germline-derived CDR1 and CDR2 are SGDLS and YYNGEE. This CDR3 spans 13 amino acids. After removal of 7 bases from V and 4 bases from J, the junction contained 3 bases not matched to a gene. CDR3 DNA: TGTGCCAGCGGAGGGACAGGGGGAGAGACCCAGTACTTC. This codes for CASGGTGGETQYF.

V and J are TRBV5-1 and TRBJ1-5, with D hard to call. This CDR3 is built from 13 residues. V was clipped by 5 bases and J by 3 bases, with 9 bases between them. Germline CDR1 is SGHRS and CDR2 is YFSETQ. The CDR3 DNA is TGCGCCAGCAGAGAGGGTCCCAATCAGCCCCAGCATTTT. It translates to CASREGPNQPQHF.

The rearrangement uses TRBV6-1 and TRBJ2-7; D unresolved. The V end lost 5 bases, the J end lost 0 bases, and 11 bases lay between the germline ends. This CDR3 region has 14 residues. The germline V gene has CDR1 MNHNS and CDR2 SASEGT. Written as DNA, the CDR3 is TGTGCCAGCAGTTCGGGCAGGAACTCCTACGAGCAGTACTTC. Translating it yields CASSSGRNSYEQYF.

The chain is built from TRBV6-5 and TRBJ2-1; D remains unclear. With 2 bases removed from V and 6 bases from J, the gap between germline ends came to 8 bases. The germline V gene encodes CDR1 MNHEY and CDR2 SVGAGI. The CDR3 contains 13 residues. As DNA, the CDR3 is TGTGCCAGCAGTTACGGGCAGCCCAATGAGCAGTTCTTC. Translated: CASSYGQPNEQFF.

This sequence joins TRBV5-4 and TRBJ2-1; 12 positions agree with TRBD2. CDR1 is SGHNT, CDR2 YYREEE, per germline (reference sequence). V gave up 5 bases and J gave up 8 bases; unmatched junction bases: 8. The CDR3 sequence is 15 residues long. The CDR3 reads CASSPKTSGRHEQFF. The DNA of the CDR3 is TGTGCCAGCAGTCCCAAAACTAGCGGGAGGCATGAGCAGTTCTTC.

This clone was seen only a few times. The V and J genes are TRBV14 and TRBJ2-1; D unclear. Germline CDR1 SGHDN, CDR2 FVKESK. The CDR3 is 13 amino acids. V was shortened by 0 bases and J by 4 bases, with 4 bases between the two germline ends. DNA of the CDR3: TGTGCCAGCAGCCAAGAGAGGTACAATGAGCAGTTCTTC. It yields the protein CASSQERYNEQFF.

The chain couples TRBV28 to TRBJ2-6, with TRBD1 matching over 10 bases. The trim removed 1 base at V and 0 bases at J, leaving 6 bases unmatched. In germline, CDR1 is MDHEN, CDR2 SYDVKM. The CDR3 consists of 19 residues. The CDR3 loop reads CASSLFDRGLYSGANVLTF. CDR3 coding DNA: TGTGCCAGCAGTTTATTTGACAGGGGGCTATACTCTGGGGCCAACGTCCTGACTTTC. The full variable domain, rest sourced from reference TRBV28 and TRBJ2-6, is DVKVTQSSRYLVKRTGEKVFLECVQDMDHENMFWYRQDPGLGLRLIYFSYDVKMKEKGDIPEGYSVSREKKERFSLILESASTNQTSMYLCASSLFDRGLYSGANVLTFGAGSRLTVL.

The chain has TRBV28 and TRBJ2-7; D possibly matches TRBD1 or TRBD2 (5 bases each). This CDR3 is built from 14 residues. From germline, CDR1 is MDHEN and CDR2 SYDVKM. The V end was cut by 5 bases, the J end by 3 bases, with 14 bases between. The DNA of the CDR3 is TGTGCCAGCAGTCCCCCCGGGACGGTCTACGAGCAGTACTTC. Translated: CASSPPGTVYEQYF.

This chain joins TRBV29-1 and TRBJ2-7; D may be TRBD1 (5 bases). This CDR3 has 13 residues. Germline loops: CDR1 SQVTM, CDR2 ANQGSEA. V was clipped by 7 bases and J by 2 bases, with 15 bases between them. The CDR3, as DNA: TGCAGCGCCTCATTGACAGCAACCTACGAGCAGTACTTC. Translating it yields CSASLTATYEQYF.

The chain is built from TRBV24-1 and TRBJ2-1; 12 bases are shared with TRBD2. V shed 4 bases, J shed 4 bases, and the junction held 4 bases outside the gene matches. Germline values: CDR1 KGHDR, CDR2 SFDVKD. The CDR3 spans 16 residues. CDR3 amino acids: CATSDRTSGAYNEQFF. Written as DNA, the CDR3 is TGTGCCACCAGTGACCGGACTAGCGGGGCTTACAATGAGCAGTTCTTC.

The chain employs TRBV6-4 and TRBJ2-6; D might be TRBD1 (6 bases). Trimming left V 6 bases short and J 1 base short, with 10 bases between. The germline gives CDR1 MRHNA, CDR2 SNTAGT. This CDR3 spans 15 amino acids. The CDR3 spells CASSPQGSGANVLTF. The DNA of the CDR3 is TGTGCCAGCAGCCCCCAGGGGTCTGGGGCCAACGTCCTGACTTTC.

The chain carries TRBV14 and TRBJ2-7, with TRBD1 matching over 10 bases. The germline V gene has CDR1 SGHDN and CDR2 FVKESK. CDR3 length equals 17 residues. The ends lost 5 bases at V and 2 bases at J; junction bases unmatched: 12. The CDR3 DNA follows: TGTGCCAGCAGCTCTCCTCACCGGGACAGGGGTACCTACGAGCAGTACTTC. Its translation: CASSSPHRDRGTYEQYF.

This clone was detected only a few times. The CDR3 DNA follows: TGTGCCAGCAGTCGCCGACAGAGTTTTTCCTCTGGAAACACCATATATTTT. This encodes CASSRRQSFSSGNTIYF. The chain uses TRBV6-6 and TRBJ1-3; weak D call: TRBD1 (5 bases). Germline loops: CDR1 MNHNY, CDR2 SVGAGI (reference sequence). The CDR3 sequence is 17 residues long. V was pared by 5 bases and J by 0 bases, with 17 bases between.